This entry is about one T cell receptor (beta chain). The data stem from a study of T cell changes during pregnancy in multiple sclerosis. Generated by immunoSEQ multiplex PCR, the TCRdb table keeps only in-frame clones and is missing some. The sample consists of around 42,000 clones, about 90% of them appearing once. This specimen was CD4+ T cells from peripheral blood mononuclear cells, taken in the third trimester of pregnancy. This clonotype originated in a female donor with multiple sclerosis, enrolled in a pregnancy study.

The CDR3 coding sequence is TGTGCCAGCAGCAGCGGGGGGGAGGAGTTCTTC. This encodes CASSSGGEEFF. This chain connects TRBV7-9 to TRBJ2-1; 10 bases fit TRBD2. This CDR3 is 11 amino acids long. In germline, CDR1 is SEHNR, CDR2 FQNEAQ (reference sequence). V trimming: 5 bases; J trimming: 14 bases; junction bases outside the gene matches: 3.